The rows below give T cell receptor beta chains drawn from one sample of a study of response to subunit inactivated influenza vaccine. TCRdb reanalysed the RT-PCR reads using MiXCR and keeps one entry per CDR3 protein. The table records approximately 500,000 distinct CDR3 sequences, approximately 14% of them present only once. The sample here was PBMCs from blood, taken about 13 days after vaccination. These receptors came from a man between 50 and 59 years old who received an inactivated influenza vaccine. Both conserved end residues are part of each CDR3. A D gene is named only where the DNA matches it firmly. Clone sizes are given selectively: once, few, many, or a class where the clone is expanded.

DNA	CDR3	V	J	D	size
TGCGCCAGCAGCCAGTTCTACGAGCAGTACTTC	CASSQFYEQYF	TRBV4-3	TRBJ2-7	-	-
TGTGCCAGCACCTACCGGCAGGGACCGGGGGAGACCCAGTACTTC	CASTYRQGPGETQYF	TRBV12-3/TRBV12-4	TRBJ2-5	-	few
TGTGCCAGCTCACCCATCGTCCGAGCTTCCTACGAGCAGTACTTC	CASSPIVRASYEQYF	TRBV18	TRBJ2-7	-	-
TGCAGTGCTACGGACAGCTCCTATAATTCACCCCTCCACTTT	CSATDSSYNSPLHF	TRBV20-1	TRBJ1-6	-	few
TGCAGTGCTAGAGATCTTCGACTGGTCCAAGAGACCCAGTACTTC	CSARDLRLVQETQYF	TRBV20-1	TRBJ2-5	-	-
TGTGCCAGCAGCGCCCTCGGGACTTTAAACACCGGGGAGCTGTTTTTT	CASSALGTLNTGELFF	TRBV9	TRBJ2-2	-	-
TGTGCCATCAGTGAGTCATTTAGCGGGAGTTTAAATGAGCAGTTCTTC	CAISESFSGSLNEQFF	TRBV10-3	TRBJ2-1	TRBD2	-
TGTGCCAGCAGTTTTGGCGCCGCTCTAGCCAAAAACATTCAGTACTTC	CASSFGAALAKNIQYF	TRBV12-3/TRBV12-4	TRBJ2-4	-	few
TGTGCCAGCAGTTCAGACAGCTACAATGAGCAGTTCTTC	CASSSDSYNEQFF	TRBV12-3/TRBV12-4	TRBJ2-1	-	many
TGTGCCAGCAGCTCCCGACAGAATTACAATGAGCAGTTCTTC	CASSSRQNYNEQFF	TRBV7-8	TRBJ2-1	-	-
TGCGCCAGCAGCCGCTCTAGCGGGTTACAAGAGACCCAGTACTTC	CASSRSSGLQETQYF	TRBV4-1	TRBJ2-5	TRBD2	-
TGTGCCAGCAGATTGACTAGCGTCCGTGCAGATACGCAGTATTTT	CASRLTSVRADTQYF	TRBV7-2	TRBJ2-3	TRBD2	few
TGTGCCAGCACCAATTGGGGGCGGGTAGCCTACAATGAGCAGTTCTTC	CASTNWGRVAYNEQFF	TRBV12-3/TRBV12-4	TRBJ2-1	-	few
TGCGCCAGACATTGGACAGACTACGAGCAGTACTTC	CARHWTDYEQYF	TRBV5-1	TRBJ2-7	-	-
TGTGCCAGCGGCGGGATGGCGGGGAATGAGCAGTTCTTC	CASGGMAGNEQFF	TRBV6-2/TRBV6-3	TRBJ2-1	-	-
TGTGCCAGCAGCCCGGGAAGGGGTCACAATGAGCAGTTCTTC	CASSPGRGHNEQFF	TRBV5-6	TRBJ2-1	-	-
TGCGCCAGCAGCCGGGTCTACACAGGGGCGAACTATGGCTACACCTTC	CASSRVYTGANYGYTF	TRBV4-3	TRBJ1-2	TRBD1	few
TGTGCCAGCAGCTTGGACCGGGAGGGCCTGCAACAGTACTTC	CASSLDREGLQQYF	TRBV7-2	TRBJ2-7	TRBD2	-
TGTGCCAGCAGTGACAGTTATGGCTACACCTTC	CASSDSYGYTF	TRBV6-2/TRBV6-3	TRBJ1-2	-	few
TGCAGTGCTAGACTACTGACAGGGGGTTTTAATCAGCCCCAGCATTTT	CSARLLTGGFNQPQHF	TRBV20-1	TRBJ1-5	TRBD1	-
TGTGCCAGCAGCTTGGAACAGGGGGCGCGGTCACCCCTCCACTTT	CASSLEQGARSPLHF	TRBV5-5	TRBJ1-6	TRBD1	few
TGTGCCAGCAGCTTGGACTCTAGCGGTTTGCAGTACTTC	CASSLDSSGLQYF	TRBV7-6	TRBJ2-7	TRBD2	-
TGTGCCATCAGGGAGGGACAGGACTATGGCTACACCTTC	CAIREGQDYGYTF	TRBV10-3	TRBJ1-2	TRBD1	many
TGTGCCAGCAGCCACCTAACCCCCGGGGAGCTGTTTTTT	CASSHLTPGELFF	TRBV3-1	TRBJ2-2	-	-
TGTGCCAGCAGTTCTGCGGGGGCATCCTACGAGCAGTACTTC	CASSSAGASYEQYF	TRBV12-3/TRBV12-4	TRBJ2-7	-	once
TGTGCTAGTGCCTGGACAGGGGGGAGGGCAACTAATGAAAAACTGTTTTTT	CASAWTGGRATNEKLFF	TRBV12-5	TRBJ1-4	TRBD1	-
TGTGCCAGCAGCTTCGCCGGGCACCCTGGCTACACCTTC	CASSFAGHPGYTF	TRBV7-9	TRBJ1-2	-	-
TGTGCCAGCAGTTTGGGGGGGGCTGGAGAAAAACTGTTTTTT	CASSLGGAGEKLFF	TRBV12-3/TRBV12-4	TRBJ1-4	-	few
TGCAGCGTAAATCTCGCGGGAGGGGAGACCCAGTACTTC	CSVNLAGGETQYF	TRBV29-1	TRBJ2-5	TRBD2	many
TGTGCCAGCAGCTTAGAGGGGACCCGCACCGGGGAGCTGTTTTTT	CASSLEGTRTGELFF	TRBV7-6	TRBJ2-2	-	few
TGTGCCAGCAGGCGCTCGGGAGAGACCCAGTACTTC	CASRRSGETQYF	TRBV2	TRBJ2-5	-	few
TGTGCCAGCTCACCACTAACTAATGAAAAACTGTTTTTT	CASSPLTNEKLFF	TRBV18	TRBJ1-4	-	few
TGTGCCAGCAGTTCCTCTGGGGGCTTGGAGACCCAGTACTTC	CASSSSGGLETQYF	TRBV7-2	TRBJ2-5	-	many
TGTGCCACCAGCCCTGGGGGAGGCACAGATACGCAGTATTTT	CATSPGGGTDTQYF	TRBV15	TRBJ2-3	-	many
TGTGCCAGCAGTTACGAGGGGACAGGAACCTCTGGGGCCAACGTCCTGACTTTC	CASSYEGTGTSGANVLTF	TRBV6-2/TRBV6-3	TRBJ2-6	TRBD1	-
TGTGCCAGCAGCCCGTGGGAAACGAACACTGAAGCTTTCTTT	CASSPWETNTEAFF	TRBV28	TRBJ1-1	-	few
TGTGCCAGCAGCCTAGCGGGCAACTACAATGAGCAGTTCTTC	CASSLAGNYNEQFF	TRBV12-3/TRBV12-4	TRBJ2-1	TRBD2	many
TGTGCCAGCAGCTTAAGCAGGGGTCGGGGCAAAAACATTCAGTACTTC	CASSLSRGRGKNIQYF	TRBV7-8	TRBJ2-4	-	-
TGTGCCAGCAGCCCATCCGCGGGATTGGGGGAGACCCAGTACTTC	CASSPSAGLGETQYF	TRBV7-2	TRBJ2-5	-	few
TGCAGTGCCCTAGGGGGGAGTAGGGGGGATACGCAGTATTTT	CSALGGSRGDTQYF	TRBV20-1	TRBJ2-3	-	-
TGTGCCAGCAGCATCGACAGGGGGGCCTACGAGCAGTACTTC	CASSIDRGAYEQYF	TRBV7-9	TRBJ2-7	TRBD1	few
TGTGCCAGCAGCTTCAGTTCATATAACTATGGCTACACCTTC	CASSFSSYNYGYTF	TRBV7-2	TRBJ1-2	-	-
TGCAGCGTTGAAGAGAGGGGGAGTTCCTACGAGCAGTACTTC	CSVEERGSSYEQYF	TRBV29-1	TRBJ2-7	-	few
TGTGCCAGCAGCCAAGCTGGCGGGATAAGCTATGAGCAGTTCTTC	CASSQAGGISYEQFF	TRBV4-2	TRBJ2-1	-	-
TGTGCCACCCGGTCGGGAGGCCAGCCCCAGCATTTT	CATRSGGQPQHF	TRBV28	TRBJ1-5	-	few
TGTGCCAGCAGCTTAGCGATCCGCGTTAATACTGAAGCTTTCTTT	CASSLAIRVNTEAFF	TRBV7-9	TRBJ1-1	-	-
TGTGCCAGCAGCCAAGATGGGCAGGGGAAAGGCAATCAGCCCCAGCATTTT	CASSQDGQGKGNQPQHF	TRBV4-2	TRBJ1-5	-	-
TGTGCCAGCAGCCGACAGGGAGGCCTAGAGACCCAGTACTTC	CASSRQGGLETQYF	TRBV7-2	TRBJ2-5	-	few
TGTGCCAGCAGTTACCGGGGAAGGACAGGGACAGATACGCAGTATTTT	CASSYRGRTGTDTQYF	TRBV6-5	TRBJ2-3	TRBD1	few
TGCGCCAGCAGCCAAGATCAGCGAGGGGGAGGTGGCTACACCTTC	CASSQDQRGGGGYTF	TRBV4-3	TRBJ1-2	-	-
TGTGCCAGCAGCTTCGGGACAGGGGGTAATTCACCCCTCCACTTT	CASSFGTGGNSPLHF	TRBV7-9	TRBJ1-6	TRBD1	-
TGTGCCAGCAGAGAGTCTAGCGGGAATGTAGGCGAGCAGTACTTC	CASRESSGNVGEQYF	TRBV7-2	TRBJ2-7	TRBD2	-
TGTGCCATCAACCGAGACAGGGCCGATGAGCAGTTCTTC	CAINRDRADEQFF	TRBV10-3	TRBJ2-1	TRBD1	-
TGTGCCAGCAGCCAACAGGTCCGCGGGGAGCTGTTTTTT	CASSQQVRGELFF	TRBV12-3/TRBV12-4	TRBJ2-2	-	many
TGTGCCAGCAGCCGCTCCGGGACCCTTACCTACAATGAGCAGTTCTTC	CASSRSGTLTYNEQFF	TRBV11-2	TRBJ2-1	-	-